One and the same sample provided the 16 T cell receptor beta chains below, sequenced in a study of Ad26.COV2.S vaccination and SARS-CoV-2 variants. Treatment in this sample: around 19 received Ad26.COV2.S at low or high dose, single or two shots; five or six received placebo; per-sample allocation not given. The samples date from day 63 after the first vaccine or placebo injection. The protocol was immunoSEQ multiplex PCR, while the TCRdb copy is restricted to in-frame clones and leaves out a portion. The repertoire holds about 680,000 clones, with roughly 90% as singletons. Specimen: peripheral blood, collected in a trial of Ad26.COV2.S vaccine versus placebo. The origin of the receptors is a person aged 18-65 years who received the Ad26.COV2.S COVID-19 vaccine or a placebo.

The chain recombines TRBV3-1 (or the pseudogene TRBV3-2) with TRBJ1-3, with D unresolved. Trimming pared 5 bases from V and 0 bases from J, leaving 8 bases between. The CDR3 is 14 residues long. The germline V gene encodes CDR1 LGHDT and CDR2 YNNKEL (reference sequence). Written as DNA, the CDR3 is TGTGCCAGCAGCTCTGGCCTCTCTGGAAACACCATATATTTT. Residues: CASSSGLSGNTIYF.

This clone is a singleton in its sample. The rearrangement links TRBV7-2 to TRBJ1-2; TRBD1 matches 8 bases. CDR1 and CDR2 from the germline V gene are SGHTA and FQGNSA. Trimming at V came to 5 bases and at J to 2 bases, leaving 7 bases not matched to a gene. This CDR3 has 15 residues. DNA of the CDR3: TGTGCCAGCAGCAAACTCTGGACAGGGAACTATGGCTACACCTTC. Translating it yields CASSKLWTGNYGYTF.

CDR3 bases: TGTGCCAGCAGTTACCGACAGCGGCCCTACGAGCAGTACTTC. Its protein product is CASSYRQRPYEQYF. This chain uses TRBV6-5 with TRBJ2-7; D might be TRBD1 or TRBD2, each matching 5 bases. Germline lookup yields CDR1 MNHEY and CDR2 SVGAGI. CDR3 size: 14 residues. Trimming took off 2 bases at V and 2 bases at J, with 10 bases between the two ends.

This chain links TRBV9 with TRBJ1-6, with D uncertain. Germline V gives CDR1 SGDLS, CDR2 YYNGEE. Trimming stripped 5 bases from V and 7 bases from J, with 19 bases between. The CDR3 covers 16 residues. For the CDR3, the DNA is TGTGCCAGCAGGGGCGATAGCACGTCGAACAATTCACCCCTCCACTTT. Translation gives CASRGDSTSNNSPLHF.

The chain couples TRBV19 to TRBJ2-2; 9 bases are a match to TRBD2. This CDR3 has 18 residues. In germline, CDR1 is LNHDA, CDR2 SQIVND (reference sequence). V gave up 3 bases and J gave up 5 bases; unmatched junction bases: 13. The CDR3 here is CASSILGGRALGTGELFF. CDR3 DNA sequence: TGTGCCAGTAGTATTCTTGGCGGGAGGGCCTTAGGAACCGGGGAGCTGTTTTTT.

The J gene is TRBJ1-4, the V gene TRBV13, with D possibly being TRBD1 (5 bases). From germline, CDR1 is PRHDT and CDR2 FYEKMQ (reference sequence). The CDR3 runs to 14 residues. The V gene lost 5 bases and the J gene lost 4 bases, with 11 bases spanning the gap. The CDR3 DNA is TGTGCCAGCAGCCCCGGGACGCGTAATGAAAAACTGTTTTTT. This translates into CASSPGTRNEKLFF. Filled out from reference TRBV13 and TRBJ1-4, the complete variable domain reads AAGVIQSPRHLIKEKRETATLKCYPIPRHDTVYWYQQGPGQDPQFLISFYEKMQSDKGSIPDRFSAQQFSDYHSELNMSSLELGDSALYFCASSPGTRNEKLFFGSGTQLSVL.

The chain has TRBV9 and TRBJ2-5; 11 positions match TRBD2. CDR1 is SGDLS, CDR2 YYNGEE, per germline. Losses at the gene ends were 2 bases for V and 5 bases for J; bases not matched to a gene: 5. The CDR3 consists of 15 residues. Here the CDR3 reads CASSVGSGGVETQYF. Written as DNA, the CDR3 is TGTGCCAGCAGCGTGGGTAGCGGGGGGGTGGAGACCCAGTACTTC.

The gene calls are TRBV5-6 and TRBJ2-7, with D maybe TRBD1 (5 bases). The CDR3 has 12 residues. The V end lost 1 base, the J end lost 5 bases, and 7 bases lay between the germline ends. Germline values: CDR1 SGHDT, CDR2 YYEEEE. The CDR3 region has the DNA TGTGCCAGCAGCTTGCTAGGGGACGAGCAGTACTTC. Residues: CASSLLGDEQYF.

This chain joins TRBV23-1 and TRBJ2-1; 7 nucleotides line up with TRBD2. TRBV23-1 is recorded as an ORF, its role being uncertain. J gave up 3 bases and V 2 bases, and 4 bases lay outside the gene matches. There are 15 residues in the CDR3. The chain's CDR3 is CASSQTSSGYNEQFF. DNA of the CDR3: TGCGCCAGCAGTCAAACTTCTAGCGGCTACAATGAGCAGTTCTTC.

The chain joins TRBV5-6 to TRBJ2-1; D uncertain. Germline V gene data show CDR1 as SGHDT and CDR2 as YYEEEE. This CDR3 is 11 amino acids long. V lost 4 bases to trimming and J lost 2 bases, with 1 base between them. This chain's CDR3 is CASSTYNEQFF. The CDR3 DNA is TGTGCCAGCAGCACCTACAATGAGCAGTTCTTC.

CDR3 in DNA: TGTGCCAGCAGCTCAGGGGCGGGTAATGAAAAACTGTTTTTT. This encodes CASSSGAGNEKLFF. The chain links TRBV7-2 to TRBJ1-4, with a possible D match to TRBD1 (6 bases). CDR1 and CDR2 (germline): SGHTA, FQGNSA. This CDR3 spans 14 amino acids. V dropped 4 bases and J dropped 4 bases, with 10 bases sitting between them.

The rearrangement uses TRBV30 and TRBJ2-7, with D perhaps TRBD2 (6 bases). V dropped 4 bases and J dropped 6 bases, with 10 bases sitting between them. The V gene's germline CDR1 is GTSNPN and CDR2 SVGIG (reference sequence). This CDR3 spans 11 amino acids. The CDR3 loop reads CAWMGRSEQYF. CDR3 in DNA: TGTGCCTGGATGGGGAGGTCCGAGCAGTACTTC. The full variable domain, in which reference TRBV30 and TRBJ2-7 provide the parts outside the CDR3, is SQTIHQWPATLVQPVGSPLSLECTVEGTSNPNLYWYRQAAGRGLQLLFYSVGIGQISSEVPQNLSASRPQDRQFILSSKKLLLSDSGFYLCAWMGRSEQYFGPGTRLTVT.

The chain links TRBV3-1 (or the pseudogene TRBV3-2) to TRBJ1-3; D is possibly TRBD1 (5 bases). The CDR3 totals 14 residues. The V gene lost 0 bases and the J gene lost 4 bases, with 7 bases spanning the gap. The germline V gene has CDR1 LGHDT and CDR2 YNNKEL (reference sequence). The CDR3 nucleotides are TGTGCCAGCAGCCAAGAAGGGGCAGGAAACACCATATATTTT. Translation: CASSQEGAGNTIYF.

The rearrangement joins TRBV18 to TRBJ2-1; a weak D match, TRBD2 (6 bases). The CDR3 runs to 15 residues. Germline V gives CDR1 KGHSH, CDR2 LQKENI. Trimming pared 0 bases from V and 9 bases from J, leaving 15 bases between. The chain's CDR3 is CASSPPGLGLGEQFF. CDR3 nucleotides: TGTGCCAGCTCACCACCGGGACTGGGACTTGGTGAGCAGTTCTTC.

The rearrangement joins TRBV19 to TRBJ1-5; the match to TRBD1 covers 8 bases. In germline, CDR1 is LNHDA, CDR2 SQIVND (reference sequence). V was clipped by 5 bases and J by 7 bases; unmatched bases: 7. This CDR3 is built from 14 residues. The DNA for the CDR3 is TGTGCCAGTAGTGTCCGGACAGGGCTCCAGCCCCAGCATTTT. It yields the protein CASSVRTGLQPQHF.

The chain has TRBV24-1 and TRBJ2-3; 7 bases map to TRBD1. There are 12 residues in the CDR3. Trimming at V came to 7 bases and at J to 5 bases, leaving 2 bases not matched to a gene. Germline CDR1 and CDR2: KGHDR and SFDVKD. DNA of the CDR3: TGTGCCACCAGCGGGACAGTAGATACGCAGTATTTT. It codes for CATSGTVDTQYF.